This TCR beta chain is drawn from a study of blood T cell repertoires in COVID-19 (TCRdb year 2020). In terms of the full investigation: The collaborator samples originated in the United States, Italy and Spain and spanned the acute and convalescent phases of COVID-19. The material from the prospective study consisted of cDNA or gDNA derived from T cells, B-cell-depleted T cells, or PBMCs. Subjects who had been exposed to COVID-19, were actively infected with it, or had recovered from it provided the deeply sampled blood TCRbeta repertoires that made up the dataset. The repertoires were released in a freely available public database intended as a resource for research on the immune response to SARS-CoV-2. Samples were obtained from the ongoing ImmuneRACE study (first 160 participants) and from 950 to 1,500 subjects provided by 6 global collaborators. Nearly every sample came with metadata listing a de-identified subject ID, COVID-19 status, age in years and sex. Where HLA class I and class II types were available, the types were taken from metadata supplied by the sample provider, not from assay-based typing.

Study-wide conclusions, independent of this receptor: Clinical and demographic metadata were provided uncurated, with the amount varying by source and participant.

The collaborating institutions used their own protocols to collect whole blood in K2EDTA tubes. For TCRbeta analysis, collaborators shipped samples in one of three forms: frozen whole blood, isolated PBMCs, or DNA extracted from either of those sample types. In regard to this clone: Its target antigen remains unknown. No base qualities exist here, and no much larger clone lies one base off it.

Including the terminal cysteine and phenylalanine, the CDR3 comprises 17 residues. Only the CDR3 part of the read is kept: 51 bases, read in frame from the first base. Trimming removed 1 base from V and 3 bases from J; the gene matches leave 7 bases unexplained. From the germline V gene, CDR1 is LGHNA and CDR2 is YNFKEQ. The immunoSEQ Assay, a bias-controlled multiplex PCR, was used to amplify TCRbeta CDR3 regions from genomic DNA. The published analysis was carried out like this. The number of nucleated cells in each sample was estimated from the amplification of reference gene primers within the assay. Sequence reads were collapsed and filtered to measure the absolute abundance of every unique TCRbeta CDR3 rearrangement. Productive Simpson clonality was computed per sample as the square root of Simpson's diversity index over productive rearrangements. TCRdb obtained this table from immuneACCESS and retained in-frame rearrangements with V and J assigned. These tables miss some clones; where compared with another copy, unresolved V genes account for less than half of the shortfall, and the remainder is unexplained. D and trimming were read from the DNA, whereas the V and J calls and clone size are those reported in that table. The sample contains 190,000 or so clones, roughly 86% of them found a single time. Less than 3% of the sample goes to the ten largest clones.

The chain employs TRBV4-2 and TRBJ2-2, with 8 central nucleotides matching TRBD2. The clonotype originates from a woman aged 25 to 39 with active or convalescent COVID-19. Sequenced sample: peripheral blood. CDR3 protein: CASSQVPREGYTGELFF. The DNA sequence is given as TGTGCCAGCAGCCAAGTACCTCGGGAGGGTTACACCGGGGAGCTGTTTTTT.